This passage covers 25 T cell receptor beta chains from one sample sequenced in a study of blood T cell repertoires in COVID-19 (TCRdb year 2020). Library construction relied on the immunoSEQ multiplex PCR assay. TCRdb re-hosts the immuneACCESS table, in-frame sequences only. Its copies lack some clones; in the studies checked, an unresolved V gene accounts for under half of them, and the cause for the rest is not known. In this sample the table shows about 69,000 clones, roughly 80% of which occur a single time. Clones ranked in the top ten supply roughly 13% of the sample. The specimen sequenced was peripheral blood. The receptor source for this set is a man in his forties or fifties with COVID-19, enrolled during active disease.

The chain is built from TRBV11-2 and TRBJ2-5; D not resolved. The CDR3 loop spans 12 amino acids. From germline, CDR1 is SGHAT and CDR2 FQNNGV. Trimming stripped 1 base from V and 5 bases from J, with 5 bases between. The CDR3: CASSLGSETQYF. The CDR3 DNA is TGTGCCAGCAGCTTAGGTAGCGAGACCCAGTACTTC.

The CDR3 loop reads CASSDSKGGGAGDEQFF. DNA for the CDR3: TGTGCCAGCAGTGACTCTAAAGGCGGGGGGGCCGGAGATGAGCAGTTCTTC. The rearrangement joins TRBV6-4 to TRBJ2-1, with 9 bases identical to TRBD2. V dropped 0 bases and J dropped 8; count of bases not matched to a gene: 11. Germline V gene lookup returns CDR1 MRHNA and CDR2 SNTAGT. The CDR3 extends over 17 amino acids.

The chain recombines TRBV30 with TRBJ2-1; TRBD2 agrees at 10 bases. The CDR3 covers 16 residues. Losses at the gene ends were 4 bases for V and 1 base for J; bases not matched to a gene: 7. The germline CDR1 and CDR2 sequences are GTSNPN and SVGIG (reference sequence). The chain's CDR3 is CAWKIAGGWSYNEQFF. In DNA, the CDR3 is TGTGCCTGGAAGATAGCGGGGGGATGGTCCTACAATGAGCAGTTCTTC.

V usage is TRBV9 and J usage is TRBJ2-3; D may be TRBD2 (7 bases). V was pared by 4 bases and J by 0 bases, with 15 bases between. Looked up from germline, CDR1 is SGDLS and CDR2 is YYNGEE. The CDR3 sequence is 16 residues long. For the CDR3, the DNA is TGTGCCAGCAGCCACTTCGAGGGGGGGAGCACAGATACGCAGTATTTT. It is translated as CASSHFEGGSTDTQYF.

The chain combines TRBV2 with TRBJ1-2; perhaps TRBD1 as D (6 bases). This CDR3 is 14 amino acids long. Germline V gene data show CDR1 as SNHLY and CDR2 as FYNNEI. V gave up 5 bases and J gave up 6 bases, with 16 bases separating them. Here the CDR3 DNA reads TGTGCCAGCAGTAGTACAGGGTATAGAGATGGCTACACCTTC. Its translation: CASSSTGYRDGYTF.

The chain joins TRBV9 to TRBJ2-1, with D possibly being TRBD2 (5 bases). From germline, CDR1 is SGDLS and CDR2 YYNGEE. There are 13 residues in the CDR3. V was clipped by 7 bases and J by 3 bases, with 11 bases between them. CDR3 in amino acids: CASGADYYNEQFF. The DNA of the CDR3 is TGTGCCAGCGGAGCCGACTACTACAATGAGCAGTTCTTC.

The chain recombines TRBV5-1 with TRBJ2-5, with TRBD1 identical over 7 bases. Germline V gives CDR1 SGHRS, CDR2 YFSETQ. The J segment lost 4 bases and the V segment lost 7 bases, leaving 7 bases of the junction unmatched. CDR3 length: 13 amino acids. Written as DNA, the CDR3 is TGCGCCAGCTCTCCCCGACAGGGAGAGACCCAGTACTTC. This translates into CASSPRQGETQYF.

This clone was picked up a small number of times. V gene TRBV5-1 combines with J gene TRBJ1-6; 8 bases line up with TRBD1. The CDR3 extends over 15 amino acids. V trimming: 0 bases; J trimming: 13 bases; junction bases outside the gene matches: 9. Germline assignment: CDR1 SGHRS and CDR2 YFSETQ. The CDR3 sequence is CASSLGRQGAGPLHF. CDR3 in DNA: TGCGCCAGCAGCTTGGGTCGGCAGGGGGCAGGTCCCCTCCACTTT.

The chain recombines TRBV5-6 with TRBJ1-3; D gene uncertain. The V and J ends lost 2 bases and 0 bases respectively, with 12 bases between them. The CDR3 is 16 residues long. The germline V gene encodes CDR1 SGHDT and CDR2 YYEEEE. For the CDR3, the DNA is TGTGCCAGCAGCTTCTCTCGGGTGGTCTCTGGAAACACCATATATTTT. Its translation is CASSFSRVVSGNTIYF. The whole variable domain, filled in from reference TRBV5-6 and TRBJ1-3, reads DAGVTQSPTHLIKTRGQQVTLRCSPKSGHDTVSWYQQALGQGPQFIFQYYEEEERQRGNFPDRFSGHQFPNYSSELNVNALLLGDSALYLCASSFSRVVSGNTIYFGEGSWLTVV.

Only a few counts were recorded for this clone. This chain links TRBV7-2 with TRBJ2-7; D is possibly TRBD1 (6 bases). The CDR3 spans 13 residues. V lost 5 bases and J 3 bases, leaving 11 bases between the germline ends. CDR1 is SGHTA, CDR2 FQGNSA, per germline. In DNA, the CDR3 is TGTGCCAGCAGCAAGAGACAGGACTACGAGCAGTACTTC. This encodes CASSKRQDYEQYF.

The V call is TRBV19, the J call TRBJ1-4; D is undetermined. Per germline, CDR1 LNHDA and CDR2 SQIVND (reference sequence). The CDR3 consists of 15 residues. Trimming removed 7 bases from V and 3 bases from J, with 15 bases in between. The CDR3 reads CASTQSLEANEKLFF. In DNA form, the CDR3 reads TGTGCCAGTACCCAATCGCTGGAGGCTAATGAAAAACTGTTTTTT.

The table lists this clone with a few counts. The chain joins TRBV3-1 (or the pseudogene TRBV3-2) to TRBJ1-2; no firm D call. CDR3 size: 13 residues. Germline CDR1 reads LGHDT; CDR2 reads YNNKEL (reference sequence). V was trimmed by 0 bases and J by 7 bases, leaving 9 bases between them. The CDR3 protein is CASSQDTGFGYTF. CDR3 sequence (DNA): TGTGCCAGCAGCCAAGATACGGGGTTTGGCTACACCTTC.

The CDR3 DNA follows: TGTGCCAGCTCACCTTGGACAGGGGATAGTTGGGGTGAAGCTTTCTTT. Its translation is CASSPWTGDSWGEAFF. J is TRBJ1-1 and V is TRBV18, with 9 bases identical to TRBD1. The CDR3 runs 16 residues. Germline CDR1 is KGHSH and CDR2 is LQKENI. With V trimmed by 3 bases and J by 7 bases, 12 bases remained unmatched.

The V gene is TRBV7-3, the J gene TRBJ2-1, with 8 bases matching TRBD2. In germline, CDR1 is SGHTA, CDR2 FQGTGA. The CDR3 contains 14 residues. Trimming at V came to 5 bases and at J to 10 bases, leaving 10 bases not matched to a gene. CDR3 DNA sequence: TGTGCCAGCAGCCCCGTCGGGGGGGGCCGGGAGCAGTTCTTC. Protein sequence: CASSPVGGGREQFF.

The rearrangement links TRBV7-2 to TRBJ2-5; D is ambiguous. V was pared by 4 bases and J by 7 bases, with 10 bases between. CDR1 is SGHTA and CDR2 is FQGNSA in the germline V gene. The CDR3 loop spans 12 amino acids. In DNA, the CDR3 is TGTGCCAGCAGCTATGAAACGCGGACCCAGTACTTC. It yields the protein CASSYETRTQYF. The full variable domain, completed using reference TRBV7-2 and TRBJ2-5, is GAGVSQSPSNKVTEKGKDVELRCDPISGHTALYWYRQSLGQGLEFLIYFQGNSAPDKSGLPSDRFSAERTGGSVSTLTIQRTQQEDSAVYLCASSYETRTQYFGPGTRLLVL.

The chain couples TRBV19 to TRBJ1-1; possible D gene TRBD1, 5 bases. The CDR3 has 15 amino acids. Germline loops: CDR1 LNHDA, CDR2 SQIVND (reference sequence). V shed 6 bases and J shed 3 bases, with 17 bases lying between them. The CDR3 bases are TGTGCCAGTAGAACCGCTAGGGGTTCGCACACTGAAGCTTTCTTT. It specifies CASRTARGSHTEAFF. Filled out from reference TRBV19 and TRBJ1-1, the complete variable domain reads DGGITQSPKYLFRKEGQNVTLSCEQNLNHDAMYWYRQDPGQGLRLIYYSQIVNDFQKGDIAEGYSVSREKKESFPLTVTSAQKNPTAFYLCASRTARGSHTEAFFGQGTRLTVV.

The rearrangement joins TRBV6-5 to TRBJ1-1; TRBD1 might be the D (6 bases). CDR3 size: 15 residues. Deletions cut 4 bases from V and 3 bases from J, with 15 bases between. CDR1 is MNHEY and CDR2 is SVGAGI in the germline V gene. Here the CDR3 DNA reads TGTGCCAGCAGTTCCGGCGGGGGCTTCGACACTGAAGCTTTCTTT. It is translated as CASSSGGGFDTEAFF.

The rearrangement joins TRBV7-9 to TRBJ1-1, with D possibly being TRBD1 (5 bases). CDR1 is SEHNR and CDR2 is FQNEAQ in the germline V gene (reference sequence). The V gene lost 3 bases and the J gene lost 0 bases, with 8 bases spanning the gap. The CDR3 contains 14 residues. The DNA of the CDR3 is TGTGCCAGCAGCTTTGGCAGGGTGAACACTGAAGCTTTCTTT. Protein: CASSFGRVNTEAFF.

This rearrangement joins TRBV6-5 to TRBJ2-5, with D maybe TRBD2 (6 bases). The CDR3 covers 13 residues. The germline gives CDR1 MNHEY, CDR2 SVGAGI. The ends were cut back, 8 bases at V and 5 bases at J, with 15 bases in the middle. The CDR3 loop is CASQTSISETQYF. The CDR3 nucleotides are TGTGCCAGCCAGACTAGTATTTCCGAGACCCAGTACTTC.

The chain links TRBV7-6 to TRBJ1-1, with TRBD1 matching over 7 bases. V was clipped by 1 base and J by 3 bases; unmatched bases: 8. Germline loops: CDR1 SGHVS, CDR2 FNYEAQ. CDR3 size: 16 residues. The CDR3 loop reads CASSLVRGGQDTEAFF. The CDR3, as DNA: TGTGCCAGCAGCTTAGTGAGAGGGGGCCAGGACACTGAAGCTTTCTTT. Complete variable domain (other parts from reference TRBV7-6 and TRBJ1-1): GAGVSQSPRYKVTKRGQDVALRCDPISGHVSLYWYRQALGQGPEFLTYFNYEAQQDKSGLPNDRFSAERPEGSISTLTIQRTEQRDSAMYRCASSLVRGGQDTEAFFGQGTRLTVV.

This clone was observed a single time. The V and J genes are TRBV4-3 and TRBJ1-2; the D gene is possibly TRBD1 (5 bases). Trimming took off 0 bases at V and 8 bases at J, with 10 bases between the two ends. This CDR3 contains 13 residues. Germline lookup yields CDR1 LGHNA and CDR2 YSLEER. In DNA form, the CDR3 reads TGCGCCAGCAGCCAAGAGACAGCAGGAGGCTACACCTTC. It translates to CASSQETAGGYTF.

The chain links TRBV2 to TRBJ2-3; 8 bases are a match to TRBD2. The CDR3 sequence is 15 residues long. The junction had 9 bases not matched to a gene; V was cut back by 2 bases and J by 8 bases. The V gene's germline CDR1 is SNHLY and CDR2 FYNNEI. CDR3 DNA sequence: TGTGCCAGCAGTGAACGCTCGGGGGGGCCCAGTACGCAGTATTTT. Its translation is CASSERSGGPSTQYF.

The chain uses TRBV2 and TRBJ1-1; the match to TRBD1 covers 8 bases. The germline CDR1 and CDR2 sequences are SNHLY and FYNNEI. V gave up 2 bases and J gave up 6 bases; unmatched junction bases: 8. The CDR3 covers 15 residues. For the CDR3, the DNA is TGTGCCAGCAGTGAATCTTCCATGGACAGGGCTGAAGCTTTCTTT. It is translated as CASSESSMDRAEAFF.

The chain uses TRBV27 and TRBJ2-7, with D possibly being TRBD1 (5 bases). V lost 3 bases and J 0 bases, leaving 21 bases between the germline ends. From germline, CDR1 is MNHEY and CDR2 SMNVEV (reference sequence). This CDR3 is built from 18 residues. CDR3 protein: CASSFSRARVGDSYEQYF. Written as DNA, the CDR3 is TGTGCCAGCAGTTTTTCCAGGGCTCGGGTCGGAGACTCCTACGAGCAGTACTTC.

The chain uses TRBV19 and TRBJ2-7, with D perhaps matching TRBD1 (5 bases). The length of the CDR3 is 15 residues. CDR1 LNHDA and CDR2 SQIVND come from the germline V gene (reference sequence). Trimming shortened V by 1 base and J by 3 bases, and 13 bases separated the two germline ends. This CDR3 reads CASSIAAGNVYEQYF. The CDR3 DNA follows: TGTGCCAGTAGTATAGCGGCAGGGAATGTCTACGAGCAGTACTTC.